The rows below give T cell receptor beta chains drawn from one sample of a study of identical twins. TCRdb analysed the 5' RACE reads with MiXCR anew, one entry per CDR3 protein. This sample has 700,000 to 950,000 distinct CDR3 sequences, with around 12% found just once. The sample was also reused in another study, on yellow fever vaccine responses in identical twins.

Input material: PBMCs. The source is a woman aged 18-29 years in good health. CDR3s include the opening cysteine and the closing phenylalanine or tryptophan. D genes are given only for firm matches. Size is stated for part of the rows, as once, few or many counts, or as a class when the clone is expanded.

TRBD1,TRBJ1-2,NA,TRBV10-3,TGTGCCGCCCGTGACAGGGTCTATGGCTACACCTTC,CAARDRVYGYTF
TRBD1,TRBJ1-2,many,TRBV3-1,TGTGCCAGCAGCCAGAACTCCGGGGACAGGGGGTATGGCTACACCTTC,CASSQNSGDRGYGYTF
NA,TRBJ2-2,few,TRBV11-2,TGTGCCAGCAGCTTAGGAACTGTCTCCGGGAAGCTGTTTTTT,CASSLGTVSGKLFF
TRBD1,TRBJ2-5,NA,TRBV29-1,TGCAGCGCGGGACAGGGATGGGAGACCCAGTACTTC,CSAGQGWETQYF
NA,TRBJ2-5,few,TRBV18,TGTGCCAGCTCACCACCCGGGTCTCAGCAAGAGACCCAGTACTTC,CASSPPGSQQETQYF
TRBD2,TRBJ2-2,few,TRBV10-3,TGTGCCATCTCCGTAGCGGGACCCGGGGAGCTGTTTTTT,CAISVAGPGELFF
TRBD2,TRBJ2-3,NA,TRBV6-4,TGTGCCAGCAGACCTAGCGGGAGTGGGACAGATACGCAGTATTTT,CASRPSGSGTDTQYF
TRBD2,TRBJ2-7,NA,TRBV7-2,TGTGCCAGCAGCCTAGGCGCTATTCGGCTAGCGGGATACCCCTACGAGCAGTACTTC,CASSLGAIRLAGYPYEQYF
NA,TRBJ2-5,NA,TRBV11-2,TGTGCCAGCAGCTCCGCTAGGTTGGAGACCCAGTACTTC,CASSSARLETQYF
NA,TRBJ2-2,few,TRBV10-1,TGCGCCAGCAGTGACCAACCGCGGGCCGGGGAGCTGTTTTTT,CASSDQPRAGELFF
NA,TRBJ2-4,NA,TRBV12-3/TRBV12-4,TGTGCCAGCAGCTCCGGTGGGGGAGCGTTTGGCAAAAACATTCAGTACTTC,CASSSGGGAFGKNIQYF
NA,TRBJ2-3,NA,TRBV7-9,TGTGCCAGCAGCTCAGACTTAGATACGCAGTATTTT,CASSSDLDTQYF
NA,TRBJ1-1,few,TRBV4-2,TGTGCCAGCAGCCAAGATCGCACCTTTACAGTGAACACTGAAGCTTTCTTT,CASSQDRTFTVNTEAFF
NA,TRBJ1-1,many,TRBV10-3,TGTGCCATCAGCAGAGGGGAGAGCACTGAAGCTTTCTTT,CAISRGESTEAFF
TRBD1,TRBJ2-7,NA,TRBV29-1,TGCAGCGGAAGCAGGGGGCGAGAGCAGTACTTC,CSGSRGREQYF
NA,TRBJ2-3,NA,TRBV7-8,TGTGCCAGCAGCCAGGGCGCAGGGTCAGATACGCAGTATTTT,CASSQGAGSDTQYF
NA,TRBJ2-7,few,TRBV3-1,TGTGCCAGCAGCCAAGGAAGGACCCCAAGGGAGCAGTACTTC,CASSQGRTPREQYF
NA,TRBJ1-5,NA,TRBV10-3,TGTGCCATCAGCCCTGACCGCTCCGAGCCCCAGCATTTT,CAISPDRSEPQHF
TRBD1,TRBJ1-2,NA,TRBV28,TGTGCCAGCAGTTTCCGCCTATTGAGGCAGGGGGAGTCCGGCTACACCTTC,CASSFRLLRQGESGYTF
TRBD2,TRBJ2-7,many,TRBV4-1,TGCGCCAGCAGCCATTCAGCGGGAGTATCCTACGAGCAGTACTTC,CASSHSAGVSYEQYF
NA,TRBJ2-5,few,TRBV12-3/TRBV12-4,TGTGCCAGCAGTGAACAAACAGCTCAAGAGACCCAGTACTTC,CASSEQTAQETQYF
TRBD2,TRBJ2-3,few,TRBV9,TGTGCCAGCAGCGTAGCGGGACTAGCGGAGCACACAGATACGCAGTATTTT,CASSVAGLAEHTDTQYF
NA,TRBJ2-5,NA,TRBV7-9,TGTGCCAGCAGCCTCACACTTTTGGAGACCCAGTACTTC,CASSLTLLETQYF
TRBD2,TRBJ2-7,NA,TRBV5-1,TGCGCCAGCAGCTCGGGACTAGAGCCCTACGAGCAGTACTTC,CASSSGLEPYEQYF
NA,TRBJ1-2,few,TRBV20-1,TGCAGTGCTAGTTCCGGGACGCTCTATGGCTACACCTTC,CSASSGTLYGYTF
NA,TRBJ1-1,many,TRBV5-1,TGCGCCAGCAGCATTTCTATGGAGGATGAAGCTTTCTTT,CASSISMEDEAFF
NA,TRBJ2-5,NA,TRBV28,TGTGCCACCCAAACCGTGGGCGGAGAAGAGACCCAGTACTTC,CATQTVGGEETQYF
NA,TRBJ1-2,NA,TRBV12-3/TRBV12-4,TGTGCCAGCAGTCCCGACAGTACCTATGGCTACACCTTC,CASSPDSTYGYTF
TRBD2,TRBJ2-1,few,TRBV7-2,TGTGCCAGCAGCTTAGGGGTCGGGGGGGCGAGTTATGAGCAGTTCTTC,CASSLGVGGASYEQFF
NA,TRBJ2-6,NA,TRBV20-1,TGCAGTGCTAGAACTTCCCCGCGGGAGGCCAACGTCCTGACTTTC,CSARTSPREANVLTF
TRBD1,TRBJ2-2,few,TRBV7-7,TGTGCCAGCAGCTTAGCGTGGGGACAGGGTACTGCCGGGGAGCTGTTTTTT,CASSLAWGQGTAGELFF
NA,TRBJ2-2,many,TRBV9,TGTGCCAGCAGCGACCAGGGGATTAACACCGGGGAGCTGTTTTTT,CASSDQGINTGELFF
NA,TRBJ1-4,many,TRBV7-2,TGTGCCAGCAGCTTAGACAGGACGGCCGATAATGAAAAACTGTTTTTT,CASSLDRTADNEKLFF
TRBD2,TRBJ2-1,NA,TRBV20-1,TGCAGTGCTGTCACTAGCGGAGACTACAATGAGCAGTTCTTC,CSAVTSGDYNEQFF
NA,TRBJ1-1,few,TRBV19,TGTGCCAGTAGACGAGCTGTTATGGACACTGAAGCTTTCTTT,CASRRAVMDTEAFF
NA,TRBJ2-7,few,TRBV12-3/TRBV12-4,TGTGCCAGCAGTTTAAGGGCCCAGGGGACCTACGAGCAGTACTTC,CASSLRAQGTYEQYF
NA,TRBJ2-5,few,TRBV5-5,TGTGCCAGCAGCCCTCCGGGAACAGCCATGTGGGAGACCCAGTACTTC,CASSPPGTAMWETQYF
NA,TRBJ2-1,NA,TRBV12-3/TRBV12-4,TGTGCCAGCAGTTTTCAGACTGGTACCGACTCCTACAATGAGCAGTTCTTC,CASSFQTGTDSYNEQFF
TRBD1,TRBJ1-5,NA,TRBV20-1,TGCAGTGCTGTTCCGGGACAGAGTAATAGCAATCAGCCCCAGCATTTT,CSAVPGQSNSNQPQHF
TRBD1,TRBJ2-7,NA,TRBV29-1,TGCAGCGCCTCGCCAGGGGGACGGGCCTACGAGCAGTACTTC,CSASPGGRAYEQYF
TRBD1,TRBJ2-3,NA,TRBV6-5,TGTGCCAGCAGTAGGGACAGGGTTTTCCAGTATTTT,CASSRDRVFQYF
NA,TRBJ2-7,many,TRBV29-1,TGCAGCGTTGTCCAGAGCTACGAGCAGTACTTC,CSVVQSYEQYF
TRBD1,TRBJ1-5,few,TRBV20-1,TGCAGTGCTAGAATCGGACAGGTCAATCAGCCCCAGCATTTT,CSARIGQVNQPQHF
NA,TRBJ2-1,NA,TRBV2,TGTGCCAGCAGTGAAGCCTGGGTTTTAAGCAATGAGCAGTTCTTC,CASSEAWVLSNEQFF
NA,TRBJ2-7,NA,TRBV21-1,TGTGCCAGCACTAGGTTGGGCCCGTACGAGCAGTACTTC,CASTRLGPYEQYF
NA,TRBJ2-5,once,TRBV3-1,TGTGCCAGCAGCCAGCCCCTCGGGGGAGAGACAAGGGAGACCCAGTACTTC,CASSQPLGGETRETQYF
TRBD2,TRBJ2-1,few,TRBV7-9,TGTGCCAGCAGCTCACCCCGGGACTACTATGAGCAGTTCTTC,CASSSPRDYYEQFF
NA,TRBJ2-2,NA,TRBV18,TGTGCCAGCTCAAAGACGGACACCGGGGAGCTGTTTTTT,CASSKTDTGELFF
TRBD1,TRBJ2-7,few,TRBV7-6,TGTGCCAGCAGGAAGGGACAGGCGAGCTCCTACGAGCAGTACTTC,CASRKGQASSYEQYF
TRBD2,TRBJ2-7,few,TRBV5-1,TGCGCCAGCAGCCAGAGGGGAAGCGGGAGGCCAGCCTACGAGCAGTACTTC,CASSQRGSGRPAYEQYF
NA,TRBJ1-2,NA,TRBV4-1,TGCGCCAGCAGCCAAGAGGAGCTGGGGGTACCCTATGGCTACACCTTC,CASSQEELGVPYGYTF
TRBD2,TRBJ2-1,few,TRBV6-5,TGTGCCAGCAGCTACCTAGCGGGAGAGTTTGAGCAGTTCTTC,CASSYLAGEFEQFF
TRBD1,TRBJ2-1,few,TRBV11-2,TGTGCCAGCAGCGAGGGGGCGGGTTCCTACAATGAGCAGTTCTTC,CASSEGAGSYNEQFF
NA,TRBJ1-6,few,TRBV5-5,TGTGCCAGCAGCTTGGCCGGAGGGGTTTCACCCCTCCACTTT,CASSLAGGVSPLHF